This T cell receptor (beta chain) was retrieved from a study of regulatory T cells in long-lasting Graves disease. CDR3 length: 12 residues. In germline, CDR1 is DFQATT, CDR2 SNEGSKA (reference sequence). The V end was cut by 2 bases, the J end by 7 bases, with 12 bases between. The authors built TCR beta libraries using iRepertoire HTBI primers and Arm-PCR of CDR3 regions. TCRdb re-called the multiplex PCR reads through MiXCR, storing one row per CDR3 protein. This table holds around 460,000 distinct CDR3 sequences, 20% to 25% found once. The time point denotes: persistent/refractory GD, antithyroid drugs over 5 years with positive TRAb. Extracted RNA from PBMCs served as the source of the TCR library. This clonotype was seen repeatedly, ten times or more. The antigen is not known. Findings and caveats of the study: The number of shared public clonotypes was higher in persistent patients (under 3,000) than new patients (over 900).

The sequence came from a female donor with Graves disease. This chain connects TRBV20-1 to TRBJ2-7, with D unclear. The sequencing here drew on peripheral blood mononuclear cells (PBMCs), taken when the disease was refractory, from a patient treated with antithyroid drugs. In DNA, the CDR3 is TGCAGTGCTAGACCCTCCCTCGGAGAGCAGTACTTC. This gives the protein CSARPSLGEQYF.